One and the same sample provided the 25 T cell receptor beta chains below, sequenced in a study of Tregs in tolerant kidney transplant recipients. Using immunoSEQ multiplex PCR, the repertoire was profiled, and TCRdb retains in-frame clones only, with some absent. Altogether several thousand clones are present, 85% to 90% being singletons, with the ten largest covering approximately 3.5%. Antigens for these TCRs are unknown. The sequencing here drew on Tregs from blood cultured with allogeneic cells, taken before the transplant. All receptors derive from a human patient who received a combined kidney and bone marrow transplant.

This chain links TRBV2 with TRBJ1-2, with a tentative D call TRBD1 (5 bases). Germline loops: CDR1 SNHLY, CDR2 FYNNEI. With 6 bases removed from V and 8 bases from J, the gap between germline ends came to 16 bases. CDR3 length equals 13 residues. CDR3 amino acids: CASRNRGVGGYTF. CDR3 DNA: TGTGCCAGCAGAAACCGGGGGGTTGGGGGCTACACCTTC.

V and J are TRBV15 and TRBJ2-5; no definite D call. Germline V lookup: CDR1 LNHNV, CDR2 YYDKDF (reference sequence). CDR3 size: 11 residues. With 8 bases removed from V and 1 base from J, the gap between germline ends came to 5 bases. Here the CDR3 DNA reads TGTGCCACCCGTGCCCAAGAGACCCAGTACTTC. This sequence encodes CATRAQETQYF.

The V call is TRBV7-2, the J call TRBJ2-3, with a weak D call TRBD2 (7 bases). CDR1 and CDR2 (germline): SGHTA, FQGNSA. The CDR3 has 15 amino acids. Trimming stripped 6 bases from V and 2 bases from J, with 15 bases between. CDR3 nucleotides: TGTGCCAGCAGACGGGGGGCGATCGCCACAGATACGCAGTATTTT. Protein: CASRRGAIATDTQYF.

The CDR3: CASSLEASGGGDEQFF. The CDR3 nucleotides are TGCGCCAGCAGCTTGGAGGCTAGCGGGGGAGGTGATGAGCAGTTCTTC. The chain employs TRBV5-1 and TRBJ2-1; 10 bases are a match to TRBD2. This CDR3 has 16 amino acids. From germline, CDR1 is SGHRS and CDR2 YFSETQ. Unmatched junction bases numbered 8, after V lost 0 bases and J lost 8 bases.

The chain links TRBV5-4 to TRBJ1-5; no firm D call. The germline CDR1 and CDR2 sequences are SGHNT and YYREEE (reference sequence). The CDR3 extends over 14 amino acids. The V end lost 2 bases, the J end lost 3 bases, and 9 bases lay between the germline ends. The CDR3 sequence is CASSLERANQPQHF. In DNA form, the CDR3 reads TGTGCCAGCAGCTTAGAGAGGGCCAATCAGCCCCAGCATTTT.

This clone was seen just once. The rearrangement links TRBV7-7 to TRBJ2-1, with D uncertain. The CDR3 is made up of 13 amino acids. CDR1 SSHAT and CDR2 FNYEAQ come from the germline V gene (reference sequence). Trimming took off 1 base at V and 7 bases at J, with 8 bases between the two ends. In DNA form, the CDR3 reads TGTGCCAGCAGCTTAGTACAGTCAAATGAGCAGTTCTTC. It encodes CASSLVQSNEQFF. Combining the CDR3 with reference TRBV7-7 and TRBJ2-1 gives the whole variable domain GAGVSQSPRYKVTKRGQDVTLRCDPISSHATLYWYQQALGQGPEFLTYFNYEAQPDKSGLPSDRFSAERPEGSISTLTIQRTEQRDSAMYRCASSLVQSNEQFFGPGTRLTVL.

The CDR3 bases are TGTGCCAGCAGCCAACGCCCGGGACAGGCCACCGGGGAGCTGTTTTTT. Translation gives CASSQRPGQATGELFF. The chain has TRBV11-2 and TRBJ2-2; 8 bases align to TRBD1. With 5 bases clipped from V and 4 bases from J, the junction kept 9 bases outside the gene matches. The germline V gene has CDR1 SGHAT and CDR2 FQNNGV. The CDR3 totals 16 residues.

The V and J genes are TRBV11-2 and TRBJ2-3; TRBD2 agrees at 11 bases. Trimming cost V 4 bases and J 6 bases; bases outside gene matches: 9. CDR3 length: 16 residues. Germline CDR1 and CDR2: SGHAT and FQNNGV. The CDR3 DNA follows: TGTGCCAGCAGCTCGAATTTAGCGGGAGGGTTGGATACGCAGTATTTT. It translates to CASSSNLAGGLDTQYF. Drawing the rest from reference TRBV11-2 and TRBJ2-3, the complete variable domain is EAGVAQSPRYKIIEKRQSVAFWCNPISGHATLYWYQQILGQGPKLLIQFQNNGVVDDSQLPKDRFSAERLKGVDSTLKIQPAKLEDSAVYLCASSSNLAGGLDTQYFGPGTRLTVL.

V usage is TRBV5-1 and J usage is TRBJ1-2; perhaps TRBD1 as D (5 bases). V was pared by 0 bases and J by 4 bases, with 13 bases between. The germline V gene has CDR1 SGHRS and CDR2 YFSETQ. The CDR3 loop spans 15 amino acids. CDR3 DNA: TGCGCCAGCAGCTTGGTTATAGGGACGGGCTATGGCTACACCTTC. It yields the protein CASSLVIGTGYGYTF.

This clone was detected once. The chain joins TRBV7-8 to TRBJ1-3, with TRBD1 identical over 11 bases. The trim removed 4 bases at V and 2 bases at J, leaving 1 base unmatched. The CDR3 is 15 amino acids. Per germline, CDR1 SGHVS and CDR2 FQNEAQ. This CDR3 reads CASSWDRGTGNTIYF. Here the CDR3 DNA reads TGTGCCAGCAGCTGGGACAGGGGGACTGGAAACACCATATATTTT.

This clone was seen once. This chain links TRBV14 with TRBJ2-7, with TRBD2 matching over 12 bases. After removal of 5 bases from V and 7 bases from J, the junction contained 9 bases not matched to a gene. Looked up from germline, CDR1 is SGHDN and CDR2 is FVKESK. CDR3 size: 15 residues. The CDR3 loop reads CASSIRLAGVGEQYF. DNA of the CDR3: TGTGCCAGCAGCATCCGACTAGCGGGAGTGGGGGAGCAGTACTTC.

The chain recombines TRBV4-3 with TRBJ2-3, with 7 positions matching TRBD2. V shed 1 base, J shed 10 bases, and the junction held 2 bases outside the gene matches. The germline CDR1 and CDR2 sequences are LGHNA and YSLEER. The CDR3 has 12 amino acids. The CDR3 DNA is TGCGCCAGCAGCCAAGGACGGGGGGCGCAGTATTTT. Its protein product is CASSQGRGAQYF.

The chain employs TRBV10-1 and TRBJ1-2; a possible D gene is TRBD1 (5 bases). The CDR3 spans 12 residues. Trimming shortened V by 7 bases and J by 4 bases, and 10 bases separated the two germline ends. Germline V gives CDR1 WNHNN, CDR2 SYGVQD (reference sequence). This chain's CDR3 is CASIAGGYGYTF. In DNA form, the CDR3 reads TGCGCCAGCATAGCGGGGGGCTATGGCTACACCTTC.

The chain links TRBV18 to TRBJ2-1; 8 nucleotides line up with TRBD2. V gave up 0 bases and J gave up 2 bases; unmatched junction bases: 15. The CDR3 is 20 residues long. Germline values: CDR1 KGHSH, CDR2 LQKENI. For the CDR3, the DNA is TGTGCCAGCTCACCACCGGCGGGGACTAGTACCCGACCCCCCTACAATGAGCAGTTCTTC. Residues: CASSPPAGTSTRPPYNEQFF.

The chain carries TRBV27 and TRBJ2-3, with 12 bases fitting TRBD2. Germline CDR1 MNHEY, CDR2 SMNVEV (reference sequence). V lost 5 bases and J lost 1; bases outside the gene matches: 4. This CDR3 comprises 16 residues. The CDR3 coding sequence is TGTGCCAGCAGTCCCCTAGCGGGAGGGGGCACAGATACGCAGTATTTT. Protein product: CASSPLAGGGTDTQYF.

The chain employs TRBV15 and TRBJ2-5; D tentatively reads TRBD1 or TRBD2 (5 bases each). Germline V gives CDR1 LNHNV, CDR2 YYDKDF (reference sequence). V lost 1 base and J 5 bases, leaving 14 bases between the germline ends. This CDR3 is 15 amino acids long. CDR3 sequence reads: CATSRVGAGYETQYF. CDR3 DNA: TGTGCCACCAGCAGAGTCGGGGCCGGTTATGAGACCCAGTACTTC.

The chain employs TRBV2 and TRBJ1-1; TRBD1 might be the D (6 bases). Between the trimmed V and J ends, which lost 2 bases and 11 bases, there was a span of 27 bases. Germline values: CDR1 SNHLY, CDR2 FYNNEI. The length of the CDR3 is 17 residues. The DNA of the CDR3 is TGTGCCAGCAGTGAAATTGTGGCGACAGGCGGGGATGATTGGGCTTTCTTT. Amino acids: CASSEIVATGGDDWAFF.

The chain has TRBV20-1 and TRBJ1-4; possibly TRBD1 for D (6 bases). V lost 5 bases to trimming and J lost 8 bases, with 6 bases between them. Germline CDR1 and CDR2: DFQATT and SNEGSKA (reference sequence). This CDR3 spans 10 amino acids. The CDR3 region has the DNA TGCAGTGCTGGGACAGAAAAACTGTTTTTT. Protein sequence: CSAGTEKLFF.

J is TRBJ1-3 and V is TRBV18; a weak D match, TRBD1 (5 bases). Germline V CDR1 and CDR2: KGHSH, LQKENI. There are 14 residues in the CDR3. V shed 3 bases and J shed 4 bases, with 10 bases lying between them. CDR3 residues: CASSPTQAGNTIYF. The CDR3 DNA is TGTGCCAGCTCACCTACACAGGCGGGAAACACCATATATTTT.

The V gene is TRBV5-6, the J gene TRBJ2-2; D is perhaps TRBD1 or TRBD2 (5 bases each). Germline V gives CDR1 SGHDT, CDR2 YYEEEE. Trimming removed 4 bases from V and 3 bases from J, with 16 bases in between. The CDR3 loop spans 16 amino acids. DNA for the CDR3: TGTGCCAGCAGCCCCGACAAGGGGCGGGACACCGGGGAGCTGTTTTTT. Amino acids: CASSPDKGRDTGELFF. Full variable domain (missing parts from reference TRBV5-6 and TRBJ2-2): DAGVTQSPTHLIKTRGQQVTLRCSPKSGHDTVSWYQQALGQGPQFIFQYYEEEERQRGNFPDRFSGHQFPNYSSELNVNALLLGDSALYLCASSPDKGRDTGELFFGEGSRLTVL.

V and J are TRBV7-2 and TRBJ1-5, with a tentative D call TRBD1 (6 bases). V shed 6 bases and J shed 0 bases, with 9 bases lying between them. This CDR3 has 14 amino acids. Looked up from germline, CDR1 is SGHTA and CDR2 is FQGNSA. The CDR3 spells CASSQGYSNQPQHF. CDR3 DNA: TGTGCCAGCAGTCAGGGGTATAGCAATCAGCCCCAGCATTTT.

The V gene is TRBV21-1, the J gene TRBJ2-1. TRBV21-1 is classified as a pseudogene. The length of the CDR3 is 22 residues. The CDR3 DNA follows: TGTGCCAGCAGCAAATTTGGGAGGGGGCTACACTTCTATCTAAGCTCCTACAATGAGCAGTTCTTC. It encodes CASSKFGRGLHFYLSSYNEQFF.

In this sample, this clone turned up once. The chain recombines TRBV7-8 with TRBJ2-3; 12 bases line up with TRBD2. V shed 5 bases, J shed 2 bases, and the junction held 5 bases outside the gene matches. Germline V lookup: CDR1 SGHVS, CDR2 FQNEAQ. The CDR3 runs to 16 residues. The CDR3 protein is CASSPRTSGVTDTQYF. The CDR3 region has the DNA TGTGCCAGCAGCCCAAGGACTAGCGGGGTCACAGATACGCAGTATTTT. Filled out from reference TRBV7-8 and TRBJ2-3, the complete variable domain reads GAGVSQSPRYKVAKRGQDVALRCDPISGHVSLFWYQQALGQGPEFLTYFQNEAQLDKSGLPSDRFFAERPEGSVSTLKIQRTQQEDSAVYLCASSPRTSGVTDTQYFGPGTRLTVL.

The chain links TRBV19 to TRBJ1-2; D is unresolved. Germline CDR1 and CDR2: LNHDA and SQIVND (reference sequence). V was clipped by 1 base and J by 4 bases, with 13 bases between them. The CDR3 length is 15 residues. The CDR3 is CASSIVHSFSYGYTF. In DNA form, the CDR3 reads TGTGCCAGTAGTATAGTCCATTCCTTTTCCTATGGCTACACCTTC.

The chain joins TRBV7-9 to TRBJ1-6, with D hard to call. The germline V gene encodes CDR1 SEHNR and CDR2 FQNEAQ (reference sequence). The length of the CDR3 is 15 residues. The V and J ends lost 0 bases and 10 bases respectively, with 13 bases between them. In DNA, the CDR3 is TGTGCCAGCAGCTTAGCTGGAGCCCTTGGATCACCCCTCCACTTT. It codes for CASSLAGALGSPLHF.